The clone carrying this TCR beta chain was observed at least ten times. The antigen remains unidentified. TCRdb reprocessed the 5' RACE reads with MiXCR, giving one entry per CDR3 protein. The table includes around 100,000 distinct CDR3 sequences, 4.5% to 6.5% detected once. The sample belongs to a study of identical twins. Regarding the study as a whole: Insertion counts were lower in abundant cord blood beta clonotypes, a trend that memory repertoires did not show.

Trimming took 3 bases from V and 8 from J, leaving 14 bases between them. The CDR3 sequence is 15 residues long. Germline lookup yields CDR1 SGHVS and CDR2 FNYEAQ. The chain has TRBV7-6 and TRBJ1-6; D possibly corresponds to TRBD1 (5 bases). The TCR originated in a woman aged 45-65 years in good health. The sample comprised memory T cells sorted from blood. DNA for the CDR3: TGTGCCAGCAGCTTTTCTCAGGGCTCGGATTCACCCCTCCACTTT. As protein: CASSFSQGSDSPLHF.